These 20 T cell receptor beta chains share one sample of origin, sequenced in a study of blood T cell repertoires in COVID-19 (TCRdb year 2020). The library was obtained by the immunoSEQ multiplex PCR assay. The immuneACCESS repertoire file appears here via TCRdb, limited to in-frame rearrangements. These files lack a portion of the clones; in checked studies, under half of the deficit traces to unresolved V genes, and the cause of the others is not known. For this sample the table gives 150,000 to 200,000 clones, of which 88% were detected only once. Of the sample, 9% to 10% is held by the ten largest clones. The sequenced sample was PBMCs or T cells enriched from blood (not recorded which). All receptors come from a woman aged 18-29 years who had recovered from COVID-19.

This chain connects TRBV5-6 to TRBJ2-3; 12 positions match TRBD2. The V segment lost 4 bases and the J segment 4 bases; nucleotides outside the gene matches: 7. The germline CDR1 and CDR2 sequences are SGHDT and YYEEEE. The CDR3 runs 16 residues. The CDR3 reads CASSLLAGGRSDTQYF. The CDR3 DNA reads TGTGCCAGCAGCCTCCTAGCGGGGGGGAGGTCAGATACGCAGTATTTT.

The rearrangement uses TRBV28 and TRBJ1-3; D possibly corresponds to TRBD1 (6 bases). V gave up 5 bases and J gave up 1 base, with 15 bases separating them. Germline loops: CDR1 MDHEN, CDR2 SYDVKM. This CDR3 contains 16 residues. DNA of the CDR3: TGTGCCAGCAGTCTTATGCCCGACAGGTCTGGAAACACCATATATTTT. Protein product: CASSLMPDRSGNTIYF.

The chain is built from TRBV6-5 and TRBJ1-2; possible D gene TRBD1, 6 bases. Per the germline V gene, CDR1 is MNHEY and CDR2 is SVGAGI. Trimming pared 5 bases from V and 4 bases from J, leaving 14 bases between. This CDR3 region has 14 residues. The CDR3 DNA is TGTGCCAGCAGTATAAAACCGGACAGCTATGGCTACACCTTC. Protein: CASSIKPDSYGYTF.

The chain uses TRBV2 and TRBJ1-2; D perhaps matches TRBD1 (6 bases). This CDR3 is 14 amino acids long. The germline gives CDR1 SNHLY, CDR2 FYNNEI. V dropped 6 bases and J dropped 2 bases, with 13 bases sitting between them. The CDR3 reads CASRLQGTNYGYTF. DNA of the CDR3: TGTGCCAGCAGACTACAGGGTACCAACTATGGCTACACCTTC.

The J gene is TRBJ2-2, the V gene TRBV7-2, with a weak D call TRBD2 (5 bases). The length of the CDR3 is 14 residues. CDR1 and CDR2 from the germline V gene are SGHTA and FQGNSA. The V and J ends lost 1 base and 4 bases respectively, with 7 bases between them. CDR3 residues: CASSLGRATGELFF. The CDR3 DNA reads TGTGCCAGCAGCTTAGGGCGGGCCACCGGGGAGCTGTTTTTT.

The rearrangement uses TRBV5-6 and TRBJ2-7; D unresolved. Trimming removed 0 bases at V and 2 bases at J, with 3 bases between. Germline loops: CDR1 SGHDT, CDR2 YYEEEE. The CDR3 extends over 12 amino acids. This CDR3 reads CASSLATYEQYF. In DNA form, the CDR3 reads TGTGCCAGCAGCTTGGCTACCTACGAGCAGTACTTC.

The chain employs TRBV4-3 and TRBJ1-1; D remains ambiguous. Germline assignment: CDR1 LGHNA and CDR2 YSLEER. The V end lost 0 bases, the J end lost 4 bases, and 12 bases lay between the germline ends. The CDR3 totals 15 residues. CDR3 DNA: TGCGCCAGCAGCCAAGATCGGACGGGAGGCACTGAAGCTTTCTTT. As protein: CASSQDRTGGTEAFF.

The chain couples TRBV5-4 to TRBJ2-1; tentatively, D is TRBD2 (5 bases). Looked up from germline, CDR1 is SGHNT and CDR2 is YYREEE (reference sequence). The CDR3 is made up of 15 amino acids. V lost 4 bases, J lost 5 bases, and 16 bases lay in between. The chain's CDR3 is CASSNAPGLDNEQFF. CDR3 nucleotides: TGTGCCAGCAGCAACGCCCCGGGGTTAGACAATGAGCAGTTCTTC.

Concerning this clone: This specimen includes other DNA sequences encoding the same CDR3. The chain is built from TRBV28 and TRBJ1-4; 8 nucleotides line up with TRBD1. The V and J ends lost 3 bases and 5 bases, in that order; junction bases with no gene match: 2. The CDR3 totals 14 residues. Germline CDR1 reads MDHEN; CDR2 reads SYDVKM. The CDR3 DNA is TGTGCCAGCAGTTTCGGGGACAGGAATGAAAAACTGTTTTTT. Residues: CASSFGDRNEKLFF. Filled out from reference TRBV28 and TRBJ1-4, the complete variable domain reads DVKVTQSSRYLVKRTGEKVFLECVQDMDHENMFWYRQDPGLGLRLIYFSYDVKMKEKGDIPEGYSVSREKKERFSLILESASTNQTSMYLCASSFGDRNEKLFFGSGTQLSVL.

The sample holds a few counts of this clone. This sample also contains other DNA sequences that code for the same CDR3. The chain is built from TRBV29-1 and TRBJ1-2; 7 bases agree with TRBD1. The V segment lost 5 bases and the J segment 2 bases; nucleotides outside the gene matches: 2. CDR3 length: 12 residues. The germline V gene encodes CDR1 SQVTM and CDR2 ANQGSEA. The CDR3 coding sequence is TGCAGCGTTTCAGGGGGGAACTATGGCTACACCTTC. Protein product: CSVSGGNYGYTF.

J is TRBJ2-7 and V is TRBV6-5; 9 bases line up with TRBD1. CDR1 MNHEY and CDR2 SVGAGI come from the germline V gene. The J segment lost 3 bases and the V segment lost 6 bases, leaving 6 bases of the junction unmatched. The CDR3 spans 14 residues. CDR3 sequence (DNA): TGTGCCAGCAGCATCGGACAGGGGCGCTACGAGCAGTACTTC. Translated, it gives CASSIGQGRYEQYF.

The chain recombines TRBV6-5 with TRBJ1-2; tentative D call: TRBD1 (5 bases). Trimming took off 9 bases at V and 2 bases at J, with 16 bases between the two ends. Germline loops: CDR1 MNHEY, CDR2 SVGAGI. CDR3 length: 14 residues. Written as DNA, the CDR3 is TGTGCCAGAAACCCTGCCCGGGGGAACTATGGCTACACCTTC. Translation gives CARNPARGNYGYTF.

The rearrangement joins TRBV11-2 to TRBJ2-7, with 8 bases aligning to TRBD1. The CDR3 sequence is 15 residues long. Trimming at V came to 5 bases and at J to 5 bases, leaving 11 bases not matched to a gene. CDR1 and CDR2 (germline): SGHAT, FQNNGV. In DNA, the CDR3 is TGTGCCAGCAGCGTGGGGGACAGGAGGAGCGACGAGCAGTACTTC. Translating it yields CASSVGDRRSDEQYF.

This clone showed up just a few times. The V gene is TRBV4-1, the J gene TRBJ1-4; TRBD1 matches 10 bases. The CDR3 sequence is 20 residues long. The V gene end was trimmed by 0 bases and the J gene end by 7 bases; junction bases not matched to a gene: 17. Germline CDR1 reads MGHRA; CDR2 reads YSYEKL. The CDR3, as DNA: TGCGCCAGCAGCCAAGAGCAAACGGGACAGGGGCCGCAGCGCGGTGAAAAACTGTTTTTT. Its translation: CASSQEQTGQGPQRGEKLFF.

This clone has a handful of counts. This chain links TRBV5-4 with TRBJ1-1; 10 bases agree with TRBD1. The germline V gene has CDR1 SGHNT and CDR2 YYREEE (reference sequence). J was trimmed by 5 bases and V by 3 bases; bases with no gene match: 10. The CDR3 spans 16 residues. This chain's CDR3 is CASSSIPDRGRTEAFF. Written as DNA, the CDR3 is TGTGCCAGCAGCTCGATACCAGACAGGGGGCGGACTGAAGCTTTCTTT.

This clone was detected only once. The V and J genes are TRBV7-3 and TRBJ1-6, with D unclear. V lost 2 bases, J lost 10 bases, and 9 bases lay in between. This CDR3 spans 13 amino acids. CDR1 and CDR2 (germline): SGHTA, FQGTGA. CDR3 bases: TGTGCCAGCAGCTTAGATTTAAGCTCACCCCTCCACTTT. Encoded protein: CASSLDLSSPLHF.

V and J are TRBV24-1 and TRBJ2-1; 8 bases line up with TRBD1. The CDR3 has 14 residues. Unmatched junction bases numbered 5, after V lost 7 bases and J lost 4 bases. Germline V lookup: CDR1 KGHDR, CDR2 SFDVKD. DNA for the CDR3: TGTGCCACCAGCCTGGGACAGGAATACAATGAGCAGTTCTTC. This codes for CATSLGQEYNEQFF.

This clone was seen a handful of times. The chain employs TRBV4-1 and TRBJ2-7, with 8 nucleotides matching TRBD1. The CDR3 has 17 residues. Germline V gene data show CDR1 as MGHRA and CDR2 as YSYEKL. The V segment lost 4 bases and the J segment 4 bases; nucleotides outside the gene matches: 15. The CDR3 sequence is CASSRGQGSAGVYEQYF. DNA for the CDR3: TGCGCCAGCAGCCGTGGACAGGGCTCGGCCGGAGTTTACGAGCAGTACTTC.

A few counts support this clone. The CDR3 loop reads CASGIPAGYDEKLFF. The CDR3 DNA sequence: TGTGCCAGCGGAATCCCCGCGGGGTATGATGAAAAACTGTTTTTT. The chain links TRBV25-1 to TRBJ1-4; no clear D. V was pared by 8 bases and J by 6 bases, with 19 bases between. The CDR3 is 15 amino acids. Germline V gene lookup returns CDR1 MGHDK and CDR2 SYGVNS. Complete variable domain (other parts from reference TRBV25-1 and TRBJ1-4): EADIYQTPRYLVIGTGKKITLECSQTMGHDKMYWYQQDPGMELHLIHYSYGVNSTEKGDLSSESTVSRIRTEHFPLTLESARPSHTSQYLCASGIPAGYDEKLFFGSGTQLSVL.

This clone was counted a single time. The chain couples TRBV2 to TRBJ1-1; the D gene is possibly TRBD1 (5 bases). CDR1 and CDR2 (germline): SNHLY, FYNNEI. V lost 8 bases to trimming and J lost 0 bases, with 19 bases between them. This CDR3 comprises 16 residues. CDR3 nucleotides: TGTGCCAGCCGCGCCGAACAGGCCCTCATGAACACTGAAGCTTTCTTT. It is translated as CASRAEQALMNTEAFF.